This TCR beta chain was identified during a study of control samples from healthy donors and cancer patients. The assay was immunoSEQ multiplex PCR, and TCRdb's table has in-frame clones only and misses some. The sample records approximately 110,000 clones, around 89% being singletons. V trimming: 7 bases; J trimming: 9 bases; junction bases outside the gene matches: 6. The germline gives CDR1 SEHNR, CDR2 FQNEAQ (reference sequence). The CDR3 contains 13 residues. This chain uses TRBV7-9 with TRBJ2-1; 10 nucleotides align to TRBD2. The sequenced material came from blood. The source of this sequence is a woman aged 50 to 60 in good health. The CDR3 region is CASNVAGGREQFF. CDR3 coding DNA: TGTGCCAGCAACGTAGCGGGAGGACGTGAGCAGTTCTTC.